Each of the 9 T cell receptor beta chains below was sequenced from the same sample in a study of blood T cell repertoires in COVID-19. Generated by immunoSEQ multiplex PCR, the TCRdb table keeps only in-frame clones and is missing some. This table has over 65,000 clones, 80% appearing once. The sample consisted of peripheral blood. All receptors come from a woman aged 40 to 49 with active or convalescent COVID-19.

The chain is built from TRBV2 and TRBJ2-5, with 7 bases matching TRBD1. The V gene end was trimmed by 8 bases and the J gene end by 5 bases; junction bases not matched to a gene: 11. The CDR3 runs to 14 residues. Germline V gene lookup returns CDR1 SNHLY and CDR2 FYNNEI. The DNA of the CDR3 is TGTGCCAGCTCGATAAGAGGGGGCGGTGAGACCCAGTACTTC. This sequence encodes CASSIRGGGETQYF.

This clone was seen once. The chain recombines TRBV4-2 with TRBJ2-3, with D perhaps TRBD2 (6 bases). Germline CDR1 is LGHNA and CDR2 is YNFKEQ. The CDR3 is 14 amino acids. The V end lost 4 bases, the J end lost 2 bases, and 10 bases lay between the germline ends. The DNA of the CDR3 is TGTGCCAGCAGCCTCGGACTAAACACAGATACGCAGTATTTT. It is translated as CASSLGLNTDTQYF.

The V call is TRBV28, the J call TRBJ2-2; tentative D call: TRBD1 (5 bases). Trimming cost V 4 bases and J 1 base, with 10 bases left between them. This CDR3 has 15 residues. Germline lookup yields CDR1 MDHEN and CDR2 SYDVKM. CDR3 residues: CASSSGSGNTGELFF. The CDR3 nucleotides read TGTGCCAGCAGTTCAGGGTCTGGGAACACCGGGGAGCTGTTTTTT.

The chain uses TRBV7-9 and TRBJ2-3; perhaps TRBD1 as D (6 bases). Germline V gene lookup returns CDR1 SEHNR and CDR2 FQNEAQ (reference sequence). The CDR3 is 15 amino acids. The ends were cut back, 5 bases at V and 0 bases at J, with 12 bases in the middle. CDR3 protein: CASSPQGISTDTQYF. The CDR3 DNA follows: TGTGCCAGCAGCCCACAGGGTATTAGCACAGATACGCAGTATTTT. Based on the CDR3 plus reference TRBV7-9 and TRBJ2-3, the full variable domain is DTGVSQNPRHKITKRGQNVTFRCDPISEHNRLYWYRQTLGQGPEFLTYFQNEAQLEKSRLLSDRFSAERPKGSFSTLEIQRTEQGDSAMYLCASSPQGISTDTQYFGPGTRLTVL.

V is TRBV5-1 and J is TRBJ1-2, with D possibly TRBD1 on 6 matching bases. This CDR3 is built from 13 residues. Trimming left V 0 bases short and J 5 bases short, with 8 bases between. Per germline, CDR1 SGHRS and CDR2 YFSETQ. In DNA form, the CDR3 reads TGCGCCAGCAGCTTGGGGGACAATTATGGCTACACCTTC. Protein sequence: CASSLGDNYGYTF. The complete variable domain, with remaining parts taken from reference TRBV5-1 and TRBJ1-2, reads KAGVTQTPRYLIKTRGQQVTLSCSPISGHRSVSWYQQTPGQGLQFLFEYFSETQRNKGNFPGRFSGRQFSNSRSEMNVSTLELGDSALYLCASSLGDNYGYTFGSGTRLTVV.

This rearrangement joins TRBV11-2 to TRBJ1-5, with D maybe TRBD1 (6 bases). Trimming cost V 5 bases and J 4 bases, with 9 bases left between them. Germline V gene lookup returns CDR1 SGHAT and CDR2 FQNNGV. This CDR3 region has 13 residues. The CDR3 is CASSRGTNQPQHF. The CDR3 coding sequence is TGTGCCAGCAGCCGAGGGACAAATCAGCCCCAGCATTTT.

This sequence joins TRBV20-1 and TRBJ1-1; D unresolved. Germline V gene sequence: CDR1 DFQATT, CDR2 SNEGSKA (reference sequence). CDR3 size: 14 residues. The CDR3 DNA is TGCAGCCCTAGTCTCGGGGTCGTGAACACTGAAGCTTTCTTT. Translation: CSPSLGVVNTEAFF.

As DNA, the CDR3 is TGCGCCAGCAGCCGAGACTCATCCCTCTACGAGCAGTACTTC. Protein: CASSRDSSLYEQYF. The V and J genes are TRBV5-1 and TRBJ2-7; D not resolved. From germline, CDR1 is SGHRS and CDR2 YFSETQ. V gave up 4 bases and J gave up 3 bases, with 14 bases separating them. The CDR3 extends over 14 amino acids. Looking up the rest from reference TRBV5-1 and TRBJ2-7 gives the full variable domain: KAGVTQTPRYLIKTRGQQVTLSCSPISGHRSVSWYQQTPGQGLQFLFEYFSETQRNKGNFPGRFSGRQFSNSRSEMNVSTLELGDSALYLCASSRDSSLYEQYFGPGTRLTVT.

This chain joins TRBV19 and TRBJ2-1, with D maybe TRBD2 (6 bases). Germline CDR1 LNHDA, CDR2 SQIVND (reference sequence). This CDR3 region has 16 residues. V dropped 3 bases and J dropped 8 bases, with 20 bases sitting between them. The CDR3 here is CASSMSWSGTGDEQFF. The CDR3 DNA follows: TGTGCCAGTAGTATGTCGTGGTCAGGGACGGGGGATGAGCAGTTCTTC. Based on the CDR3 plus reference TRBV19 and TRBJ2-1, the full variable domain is DGGITQSPKYLFRKEGQNVTLSCEQNLNHDAMYWYRQDPGQGLRLIYYSQIVNDFQKGDIAEGYSVSREKKESFPLTVTSAQKNPTAFYLCASSMSWSGTGDEQFFGPGTRLTVL.